A single sample is the source of the 18 T cell receptor beta chains below, sequenced in a study of blood T cell repertoires in COVID-19. TCRdb's table, derived via immunoSEQ multiplex PCR, lists solely in-frame clones and lacks some. The table has about 190,000 clones, just under 85% seen once. Sequenced material: peripheral blood. The receptors here all came from a woman in her seventies with active or convalescent COVID-19.

The sample holds many counts of this clone. The V call is TRBV3-1 (or the pseudogene TRBV3-2), the J call TRBJ2-7; TRBD1 is a possible D gene (6 bases). The CDR3 has 15 residues. The V and J ends lost 1 base and 3 bases respectively, with 13 bases between them. CDR1 is LGHDT and CDR2 is YNNKEL in the germline V gene (reference sequence). CDR3 region: CASSQGPGTLYEQYF. CDR3 DNA: TGTGCCAGCAGCCAAGGCCCCGGGACACTCTACGAGCAGTACTTC.

This rearrangement joins TRBV7-9 to TRBJ2-5; 10 bases align to TRBD1. The germline V gene encodes CDR1 SEHNR and CDR2 FQNEAQ (reference sequence). The CDR3 sequence is 14 residues long. V was clipped by 5 bases and J by 4 bases; unmatched bases: 4. The CDR3 region is CASSIGTGVETQYF. The CDR3 coding sequence is TGTGCCAGCAGCATAGGGACAGGGGTAGAGACCCAGTACTTC.

The V gene is TRBV4-1, the J gene TRBJ1-5, with 9 bases identical to TRBD1. CDR3 length: 17 residues. The V segment lost 0 bases and the J segment 9 bases; nucleotides outside the gene matches: 12. Germline V gene data show CDR1 as MGHRA and CDR2 as YSYEKL. The CDR3 nucleotides are TGCGCCAGCAGCCAAGATGAGGACAGGGGACCTCAGAGGCCCCAGCATTTT. Protein product: CASSQDEDRGPQRPQHF.

The chain uses TRBV29-1 and TRBJ2-5; 10 bases align to TRBD1. Germline CDR1 reads SQVTM; CDR2 reads ANQGSEA. This CDR3 spans 15 amino acids. J was trimmed by 4 bases and V by 5 bases; bases with no gene match: 10. This CDR3 is CSVSGQGGVGETQYF. The CDR3 DNA sequence: TGCAGCGTTTCCGGACAGGGGGGTGTTGGAGAGACCCAGTACTTC.

This chain uses TRBV10-1 with TRBJ2-1; TRBD2 might be the D (7 bases). The germline CDR1 and CDR2 sequences are WNHNN and SYGVQD (reference sequence). This CDR3 is 14 amino acids long. Between the trimmed V and J ends, which lost 9 bases and 8 bases, there was a span of 20 bases. The CDR3 coding sequence is TGCGCCAGGAGGAGGGGGGCGGGGGTTCATGAGCAGTTCTTC. Its translation: CARRRGAGVHEQFF.

The rearrangement links TRBV10-2 to TRBJ2-5; D remains ambiguous. This CDR3 is built from 12 residues. CDR1 is WSHSY, CDR2 SAAADI, per germline. Trimming removed 0 bases at V and 4 bases at J, with 3 bases between. Here the CDR3 DNA reads TGCGCCAGCAGTGAGTCGCGAGAGACCCAGTACTTC. It codes for CASSESRETQYF.

This clone occurred a few times. The chain recombines TRBV5-4 with TRBJ2-7, with TRBD2 matching 11 bases. The CDR3 sequence is 15 residues long. Germline V lookup: CDR1 SGHNT, CDR2 YYREEE (reference sequence). The V and J ends lost 1 base and 6 bases, in that order; junction bases with no gene match: 6. The CDR3 DNA reads as TGTGCCAGCAGCTTGAACCCGACTAGCGGGGCCGAGCAGTACTTC. It is translated as CASSLNPTSGAEQYF.

The rearrangement uses TRBV6-6 and TRBJ1-4; D is unresolved. V was cut by 6 bases and J by 8 bases, with 16 bases left in between. This CDR3 contains 14 residues. Germline CDR1 MNHNY, CDR2 SVGAGI (reference sequence). The CDR3: CASRLQEFGEKLFF. The CDR3 region has the DNA TGTGCCAGCAGACTCCAGGAATTTGGCGAAAAACTGTTTTTT.

This clone was detected only a few times. The chain combines TRBV4-1 with TRBJ2-7; 13 bases align to TRBD2. The V gene's germline CDR1 is MGHRA and CDR2 YSYEKL. The V and J ends lost 3 bases and 0 bases, in that order; junction bases with no gene match: 8. The CDR3 is made up of 18 amino acids. The CDR3 coding sequence is TGCGCCAGCAGCCAGAGGATTGGGACTAGCGGGAACTCCTACGAGCAGTACTTC. Its protein is CASSQRIGTSGNSYEQYF.

This chain uses TRBV7-9 with TRBJ1-4; possible D gene TRBD1, 5 bases. The CDR3 is 14 residues long. Trimming shortened V by 6 bases and J by 8 bases, and 16 bases separated the two germline ends. Germline V gene lookup returns CDR1 SEHNR and CDR2 FQNEAQ (reference sequence). The CDR3 bases are TGTGCCAGCAGTTTCCGACAGAGTGGGGAAAAACTGTTTTTT. Its translation: CASSFRQSGEKLFF.

This chain links TRBV27 with TRBJ1-5; tentatively, D is TRBD1 (5 bases). This CDR3 comprises 17 residues. The germline CDR1 and CDR2 sequences are MNHEY and SMNVEV (reference sequence). Trimming removed 6 bases from V and 4 bases from J, with 22 bases in between. The CDR3 sequence: CASSLRGAVDWNQPQHF. DNA of the CDR3: TGTGCCAGCAGCCTAAGGGGTGCTGTCGATTGGAATCAGCCCCAGCATTTT.

This chain uses TRBV19 with TRBJ2-1; a possible D gene is TRBD2 (5 bases). V dropped 4 bases and J dropped 0 bases, with 13 bases sitting between them. The CDR3 length is 16 residues. From germline, CDR1 is LNHDA and CDR2 SQIVND (reference sequence). In nucleotides, the CDR3 is TGTGCCAGTAGTACCCCTCGGGGAACCTCCTACAATGAGCAGTTCTTC. Translation: CASSTPRGTSYNEQFF.

The gene calls are TRBV27 and TRBJ2-5; tentative D call: TRBD1 (6 bases). V lost 5 bases and J lost 3, with 13 bases in between. CDR1 MNHEY and CDR2 SMNVEV come from the germline V gene (reference sequence). The CDR3 spans 14 residues. The CDR3 protein is CASSNRDMKETQYF. CDR3 bases: TGTGCCAGCAGTAACCGGGACATGAAAGAGACCCAGTACTTC.

The chain links TRBV12-3 or TRBV12-4 to TRBJ1-3; the D is unclear. Trimming pared 4 bases from V and 3 bases from J, leaving 4 bases between. The CDR3 is made up of 12 amino acids. The CDR3 region is CASSSIGNTIYF. The CDR3, as DNA: TGTGCCAGCAGTTCTATTGGAAACACCATATATTTT.

The chain combines TRBV6-5 with TRBJ2-6, with a weak D call TRBD1 (6 bases). The CDR3 runs 16 residues. Per the germline V gene, CDR1 is MNHEY and CDR2 is SVGAGI. The ends were cut back, 4 bases at V and 1 base at J, with 11 bases in the middle. CDR3 region: CASSFQQGSGANVLTF. The CDR3 coding sequence is TGTGCCAGCAGTTTTCAACAGGGATCTGGGGCCAACGTCCTGACTTTC.

The gene calls are TRBV11-2 and TRBJ1-6; D uncertain. Germline lookup yields CDR1 SGHAT and CDR2 FQNNGV. The V end lost 1 base, the J end lost 8 bases, and 12 bases lay between the germline ends. The CDR3 is 15 amino acids. This CDR3 reads CASSLVGGLDSPLHF. CDR3 DNA: TGTGCCAGCAGCTTAGTGGGAGGCCTAGATTCACCCCTCCACTTT.

Only a few counts were recorded for this clone. CDR3 region: CATTRQGLAGAVSPQFF. The CDR3 DNA reads TGTGCCACCACAAGACAGGGACTAGCGGGAGCAGTTTCGCCCCAGTTCTTC. V and J are TRBV15 and TRBJ2-1, with 14 bases aligning to TRBD2. CDR1 is LNHNV and CDR2 is YYDKDF in the germline V gene (reference sequence). Trimming at V came to 7 bases and at J to 13 bases, leaving 18 bases not matched to a gene. This CDR3 region has 17 residues.

This clone has just a few counts. The rearrangement uses TRBV5-6 and TRBJ2-2, with TRBD2 identical over 7 bases. This CDR3 region has 17 residues. V was clipped by 5 bases and J by 7 bases; unmatched bases: 17. The germline CDR1 and CDR2 sequences are SGHDT and YYEEEE. CDR3 bases: TGTGCCAGCAGTCCCCGGGCTAGCGGTATTTGGGTCGGGGAGCTGTTTTTT. It yields the protein CASSPRASGIWVGELFF.